One sample yielded the 4 T cell receptor beta chains listed below, sequenced in a study of CD8+ T cells in alopecia areata. As the sequencing template, cDNA was produced by extracting RNA and reverse transcribing it. Clones were sequenced by immunoSEQ multiplex PCR, and TCRdb holds only the in-frame ones, with some missing. The table lists about 120,000 clones, 61% of them singletons. Treatment meaning: oral pan-JAK inhibitor, 5-10 mg twice daily. Source: CD4+ T cells sorted from blood, taken at week 4, from a patient treated with tofacitinib. The receptor set was obtained from a human donor with alopecia areata.

As concerns this clone: Compared with germline, one end of the junction differs, possibly owing to a read error. This chain connects TRBV6-6 to TRBJ2-5, with 8 bases fitting TRBD2. Germline CDR1 and CDR2: MNHNY and SVGAGI (reference sequence). CDR3 length: 14 residues. The CDR3 protein is CASIGGGLQETRYF. CDR3 bases: TGTGCCAGCATCGGGGGGGGTTTACAAGAGACCCGGTACTTC.

The count of this clone is one. The chain employs TRBV7-9 and TRBJ2-5; TRBD1 might be the D (6 bases). Trimming shortened V by 8 bases and J by 2 bases, and 15 bases separated the two germline ends. Germline V gene data show CDR1 as SEHNR and CDR2 as FQNEAQ (reference sequence). The CDR3 is 14 amino acids. The CDR3 is CASGSDRAQETQYF. Written as DNA, the CDR3 is TGTGCCAGCGGCTCGGACAGAGCACAAGAGACCCAGTACTTC. Supplemented by reference TRBV7-9 and TRBJ2-5, the full variable domain reads DTGVSQNPRHKITKRGQNVTFRCDPISEHNRLYWYRQTLGQGPEFLTYFQNEAQLEKSRLLSDRFSAERPKGSFSTLEIQRTEQGDSAMYLCASGSDRAQETQYFGPGTRLLVL.

The rearrangement joins TRBV7-2 to TRBJ1-2; D not resolved. This CDR3 region has 14 residues. The germline V gene encodes CDR1 SGHTA and CDR2 FQGNSA. Trimming took off 5 bases at V and 7 bases at J, with 17 bases between the two ends. The chain's CDR3 is CASSQSAEGGGYTF. CDR3 nucleotides: TGTGCCAGCAGCCAATCGGCGGAGGGCGGTGGCTACACCTTC.

This chain uses TRBV6-5 with TRBJ1-1, with TRBD1 identical over 7 bases. The CDR3 is 13 amino acids. V lost 6 bases, J lost 7 bases, and 8 bases stayed unmatched. Germline V gene data show CDR1 as MNHEY and CDR2 as SVGAGI. In nucleotides, the CDR3 is TGTGCCAGCAGGGCGACAGGGATGGGTGAAGCTTTCTTT. It codes for CASRATGMGEAFF.